This TCR beta chain appears in the sequencing data of a study of cytomegalovirus exposure and HLA in healthy donors. Turning to the study itself: Earlier results showed approximately 120 million unique TCR beta sequences derived from some 180 million T cells.

Findings and limits, study-wide: Another analysis was done later, and it associated more than 15,000 TCR beta sequences with HLA alleles at 0.05 false discovery rate.

To note about this clone: Antigen: not known.

With 60 Vbeta and 13 Jbeta primers, the PCR was carried out. Data came from immunoSEQ multiplex PCR; TCRdb stores just in-frame clones and leaves some out. The sample records under 140,000 clones, about 80% being singletons. What was sequenced was PBMCs. This receptor was obtained from a man aged 25 to 45 in good health and CMV-seropositive.

The CDR3 DNA follows: TGTGCCAGCAGTGACCGTCTTTTTAATAGTCGACAGGTGGGGGCCAACGTCCTGACTTTC. Translated: CASSDRLFNSRQVGANVLTF. This chain joins TRBV6-4 and TRBJ2-6; tentative D call: TRBD1 (6 bases). The CDR3 has 20 residues. Looked up from germline, CDR1 is MRHNA and CDR2 is SNTAGT. Trimming left V 2 bases short and J 4 bases short, with 24 bases between.